This T cell receptor (beta chain) was identified during a study of CD8+CD57+ T cells in acquired aplastic anemia. Study in general: DNA recovered from sorted CD4+ and CD8+ cells had a mean of 3.2 ug. Mean read depth for CD4+ cells from healthy donors was some 11 million.

CDR1 LNHNV and CDR2 YYDKDF come from the germline V gene (reference sequence). V trimming: 2 bases; J trimming: 7 bases; junction bases outside the gene matches: 11. The CDR3 runs to 16 residues. TCR beta VDJ and CDR3 profiles were obtained from a genomic DNA template. TCRdb re-called the reads with MiXCR, one entry per CDR3 protein. This table holds some 120,000 distinct CDR3 sequences, 48% found once. The source material was sorted CD4+, CD8+, or CD8+CD57+ T cells (not recorded which) from PBMCs. This TCR came from a human donor in good health, serving as a control. This sequence joins TRBV15 and TRBJ2-7, with 10 bases identical to TRBD1. The CDR3 spells CATSRPPGTGVMEQYF. CDR3 DNA sequence: TGTGCCACCAGCAGACCACCCGGGACAGGGGTTATGGAGCAGTACTTC.